The T cell receptor beta chain described here comes from a study of T-cell memory formation after mild COVID-19. Study information: Largely, TCR clusters stayed within a single donor.

The germline V gene has CDR1 SGHKS and CDR2 YYEKEE (reference sequence). The CDR3 has 16 residues. Trimming took off 4 bases at V and 5 bases at J, with 16 bases between the two ends. TCRdb fed the 5' RACE reads into MiXCR, producing one record per CDR3 protein. Of a few hundred thousand distinct CDR3 sequences listed, approximately 29% are singletons. This clonotype was obtained from an adult woman who had mild COVID-19 (a few samples of this study predate the infection). Cell type and time point are not known. The chain carries TRBV5-5 and TRBJ1-6, with D maybe TRBD1 (6 bases). The source material was PBMCs or a T cell subset sorted from them (not recorded which). CDR3 residues: CASSRSVTGNNSPLHF. The CDR3 bases are TGTGCCAGCAGCCGCTCGGTAACAGGGAATAATTCACCCCTCCACTTT.